These 22 T cell receptor beta chains were all obtained from the same sample, sequenced in a study of shared clonotypes between healthy human individuals. The protocol was immunoSEQ multiplex PCR, while the TCRdb copy is restricted to in-frame clones and leaves out a portion. The sample consists of under 750,000 clones, around 70% of them appearing once. The sample was memory CD4+ T cells sorted from blood. The subset: CD45RA-negative fraction. Receptor source: a woman aged 30 to 39 in good health.

To note about this clone: Other nucleotide sequences from this sample produce the same CDR3. The V call is TRBV7-6, the J call TRBJ2-7, with a weak D call TRBD1 (6 bases). The V end lost 3 bases, the J end lost 7 bases, and 10 bases lay between the germline ends. The CDR3 totals 12 residues. The germline V gene encodes CDR1 SGHVS and CDR2 FNYEAQ. The CDR3 sequence is CASSFTGKEQYF. The DNA for the CDR3 is TGTGCCAGCAGCTTTACAGGGAAGGAGCAGTACTTC.

This chain uses TRBV29-1 with TRBJ2-3; TRBD2 agrees at 10 bases. J was trimmed by 4 bases and V by 7 bases; bases with no gene match: 8. This CDR3 is 14 amino acids long. Germline assignment: CDR1 SQVTM and CDR2 ANQGSEA. CDR3 sequence: CSGRPSGSPDTQYF. The CDR3 DNA sequence: TGCAGCGGTCGTCCTAGCGGGAGTCCAGATACGCAGTATTTT.

The chain combines TRBV28 with TRBJ2-1, with D possibly TRBD1 on 6 matching bases. V shed 4 bases and J shed 5 bases, with 6 bases lying between them. Looked up from germline, CDR1 is MDHEN and CDR2 is SYDVKM. CDR3 size: 12 residues. CDR3 coding DNA: TGTGCCAGCAGTTACAGGGACAATGAGCAGTTCTTC. Translating gives CASSYRDNEQFF. Full variable domain (rest looked up from reference TRBV28 and TRBJ2-1): DVKVTQSSRYLVKRTGEKVFLECVQDMDHENMFWYRQDPGLGLRLIYFSYDVKMKEKGDIPEGYSVSREKKERFSLILESASTNQTSMYLCASSYRDNEQFFGPGTRLTVL.

The chain uses TRBV14 and TRBJ2-2; D gene unclear. The V end lost 3 bases, the J end lost 3 bases, and 14 bases lay between the germline ends. The germline CDR1 and CDR2 sequences are SGHDN and FVKESK. The CDR3 length is 16 residues. Written as DNA, the CDR3 is TGTGCCAGCAGCCAGAGCCATCTCGGGTACACCGGGGAGCTGTTTTTT. Amino acids: CASSQSHLGYTGELFF.

The genes are TRBV4-2 and TRBJ2-7; 8 bases are a match to TRBD2. This CDR3 contains 16 residues. V gave up 2 bases and J gave up 4 bases; unmatched junction bases: 10. In germline, CDR1 is LGHNA, CDR2 YNFKEQ. The CDR3 is CASSQPQAGESYEQYF. The CDR3 DNA reads as TGTGCCAGCAGCCAACCCCAAGCGGGAGAGTCTTACGAGCAGTACTTC.

This chain uses TRBV6-5 with TRBJ2-7, with 7 bases fitting TRBD2. CDR3 length: 14 residues. Germline assignment: CDR1 MNHEY and CDR2 SVGAGI. V lost 6 bases to trimming and J lost 5 bases; unmatched junction nucleotides: 10. CDR3 protein: CASSPSGGRNEQYF. The CDR3 bases are TGTGCCAGCAGCCCCTCTGGCGGGAGAAACGAGCAGTACTTC.

CDR3: CASSSSGSSGNTIYF. DNA of the CDR3: TGTGCCAGCAGTAGCTCCGGGAGTTCTGGAAACACCATATATTTT. The J gene is TRBJ1-3, the V gene TRBV6-5; no reliable D call. The V gene lost 5 bases and the J gene lost 1 base, with 12 bases spanning the gap. Germline V gene lookup returns CDR1 MNHEY and CDR2 SVGAGI. This CDR3 is built from 15 residues.

The chain uses TRBV18 and TRBJ2-3; weak D call: TRBD2 (7 bases). The CDR3 consists of 18 residues. Per the germline V gene, CDR1 is KGHSH and CDR2 is LQKENI. The V and J ends lost 6 bases and 1 base respectively, with 23 bases between them. The CDR3 reads CASSTGTQLGRGTDTQYF. The CDR3 DNA reads TGTGCCAGCTCCACCGGGACACAACTTGGGAGGGGCACAGATACGCAGTATTTT.

J is TRBJ1-5 and V is TRBV19; 7 positions agree with TRBD1. Germline loops: CDR1 LNHDA, CDR2 SQIVND (reference sequence). This CDR3 is built from 15 residues. J lost 3 bases, V lost 4 bases, and 6 bases had no gene match. CDR3 loop: CASSTRGGDNQPQHF. The CDR3 nucleotides read TGTGCCAGTAGTACTAGAGGGGGCGACAATCAGCCCCAGCATTTT. The full variable domain, in which reference TRBV19 and TRBJ1-5 provide the parts outside the CDR3, is DGGITQSPKYLFRKEGQNVTLSCEQNLNHDAMYWYRQDPGQGLRLIYYSQIVNDFQKGDIAEGYSVSREKKESFPLTVTSAQKNPTAFYLCASSTRGGDNQPQHFGDGTRLSIL.

The chain recombines TRBV28 with TRBJ2-7; maybe TRBD1 (5 bases). With 3 bases removed from V and 9 bases from J, the gap between germline ends came to 21 bases. The CDR3 runs to 15 residues. Germline CDR1 is MDHEN and CDR2 is SYDVKM. The CDR3 loop is CASSFAGQAAVAQYF. Here the CDR3 DNA reads TGTGCCAGCAGTTTCGCAGGGCAGGCGGCCGTCGCGCAGTACTTC.

The V and J genes are TRBV5-4 and TRBJ1-5; no firm D call. This CDR3 is built from 13 residues. Trimming cost V 0 bases and J 5 bases, with 6 bases left between them. Per the germline V gene, CDR1 is SGHNT and CDR2 is YYREEE (reference sequence). The CDR3 loop is CASSLDKYQPQHF. CDR3 nucleotide sequence: TGTGCCAGCAGCTTGGACAAATATCAGCCCCAGCATTTT.

V gene TRBV2 combines with J gene TRBJ2-7; no firm D call. Germline assignment: CDR1 SNHLY and CDR2 FYNNEI. The V gene lost 9 bases and the J gene lost 4 bases, with 10 bases spanning the gap. The CDR3 extends over 11 amino acids. CDR3 sequence (DNA): TGTGCCAGTACGTGGTCTTACGAGCAGTACTTC. Its protein product is CASTWSYEQYF.

J is TRBJ2-1 and V is TRBV5-1, with D possibly being TRBD1 (5 bases). V dropped 7 bases and J dropped 2 bases, with 13 bases sitting between them. CDR3 length: 14 residues. Germline V gene lookup returns CDR1 SGHRS and CDR2 YFSETQ. In nucleotides, the CDR3 is TGCGCCAGCCGGGCAGGGTTTACCTACAATGAGCAGTTCTTC. The encoded protein is CASRAGFTYNEQFF.

V usage is TRBV6-1 and J usage is TRBJ2-7; TRBD1 agrees at 7 bases. The germline gives CDR1 MNHNS, CDR2 SASEGT. The CDR3 consists of 13 residues. Trimming cost V 6 bases and J 6 bases; bases outside gene matches: 8. CDR3 residues: CASRIQGPGEQYF. The DNA of the CDR3 is TGTGCCAGCAGGATACAGGGGCCGGGCGAGCAGTACTTC.

The V and J genes are TRBV11-2 and TRBJ2-7; the match to TRBD2 covers 12 bases. This CDR3 is 15 amino acids long. The V and J ends lost 6 bases and 6 bases, in that order; junction bases with no gene match: 9. Germline CDR1 SGHAT, CDR2 FQNNGV. The CDR3 DNA reads TGTGCCAGCAGTTCTAGCGGGAGGGCCCGGTCCGAGCAGTACTTC. Protein: CASSSSGRARSEQYF.

The chain is built from TRBV28 and TRBJ1-1; D may be TRBD1 (6 bases). Germline CDR1 is MDHEN and CDR2 is SYDVKM. The CDR3 consists of 12 residues. Trimming removed 5 bases at V and 3 bases at J, with 7 bases between. CDR3 DNA sequence: TGTGCCAGCAGTACAGGGTACACTGAAGCTTTCTTT. Translated: CASSTGYTEAFF.

The chain employs TRBV27 and TRBJ1-1; the D gene is possibly TRBD1 (5 bases). This CDR3 has 15 amino acids. Germline CDR1 and CDR2: MNHEY and SMNVEV (reference sequence). V dropped 4 bases and J dropped 4 bases, with 16 bases sitting between them. The CDR3 DNA sequence: TGTGCCAGCAGTTCATCAGGGCGTAGCGGCACTGAAGCTTTCTTT. Translation: CASSSSGRSGTEAFF.

V and J are TRBV4-1 and TRBJ2-1; 12 bases match TRBD2. With V trimmed by 0 bases and J by 9 bases, 24 bases remained unmatched. Germline V gene data show CDR1 as MGHRA and CDR2 as YSYEKL. The CDR3 length is 22 residues. The CDR3 sequence is CASSQDIGETSGRPPRGGEQFF. The CDR3 bases are TGCGCCAGCAGCCAAGATATTGGGGAGACTAGCGGGAGACCTCCGAGGGGTGGTGAGCAGTTCTTC.

This chain joins TRBV28 and TRBJ2-7, with 10 bases aligning to TRBD2. The CDR3 spans 15 residues. Per germline, CDR1 MDHEN and CDR2 SYDVKM. V trimming: 4 bases; J trimming: 2 bases; junction bases outside the gene matches: 5. CDR3: CASSSLSGRAYEQYF. The CDR3 DNA sequence: TGTGCCAGCAGTTCTCTCAGCGGGAGGGCCTACGAGCAGTACTTC.

The chain is built from TRBV5-8 and TRBJ1-3; D gene unclear. This CDR3 spans 16 amino acids. The ends were cut back, 0 bases at V and 1 base at J, with 11 bases in the middle. Per the germline V gene, CDR1 is SGHTS and CDR2 is YDEGEE. CDR3 region: CASSLGRSGSGNTIYF. In DNA form, the CDR3 reads TGTGCCAGCAGCTTGGGCAGGAGCGGTTCTGGAAACACCATATATTTT.

The sample holds a few counts of this clone. The chain uses TRBV5-1 and TRBJ1-5, with 10 bases lining up with TRBD1. CDR1 is SGHRS, CDR2 YFSETQ, per germline. Trimming took 1 base from V and 3 from J; bases not matched to a gene: 4. The CDR3 consists of 16 residues. This CDR3 is CASSLFGTGDNQPQHF. The DNA of the CDR3 is TGCGCCAGCAGCTTGTTTGGGACAGGGGACAATCAGCCCCAGCATTTT.

CDR3 amino acids: CASSQDGSAGSGGELFF. In DNA, the CDR3 is TGCGCCAGCAGCCAAGATGGGAGTGCAGGGAGCGGCGGGGAGCTGTTTTTT. The V call is TRBV4-1, the J call TRBJ2-2, with D perhaps being TRBD1 or TRBD2 (5 bases each). The CDR3 has 17 amino acids. Germline lookup yields CDR1 MGHRA and CDR2 YSYEKL. The V end lost 0 bases, the J end lost 7 bases, and 18 bases lay between the germline ends.